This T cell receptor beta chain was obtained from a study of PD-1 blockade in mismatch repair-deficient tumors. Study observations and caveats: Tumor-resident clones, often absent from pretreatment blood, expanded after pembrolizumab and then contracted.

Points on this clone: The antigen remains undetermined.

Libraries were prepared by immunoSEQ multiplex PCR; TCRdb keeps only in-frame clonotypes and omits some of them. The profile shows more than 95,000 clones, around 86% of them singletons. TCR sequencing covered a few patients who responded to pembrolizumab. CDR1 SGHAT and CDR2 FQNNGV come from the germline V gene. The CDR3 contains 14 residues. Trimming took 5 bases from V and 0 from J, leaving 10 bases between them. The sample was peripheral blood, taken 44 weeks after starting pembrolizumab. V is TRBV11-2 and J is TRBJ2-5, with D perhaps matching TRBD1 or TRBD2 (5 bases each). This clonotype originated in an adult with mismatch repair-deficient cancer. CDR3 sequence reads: CASSKPGHQETQYF. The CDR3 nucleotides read TGTGCCAGCAGCAAACCGGGACACCAAGAGACCCAGTACTTC.